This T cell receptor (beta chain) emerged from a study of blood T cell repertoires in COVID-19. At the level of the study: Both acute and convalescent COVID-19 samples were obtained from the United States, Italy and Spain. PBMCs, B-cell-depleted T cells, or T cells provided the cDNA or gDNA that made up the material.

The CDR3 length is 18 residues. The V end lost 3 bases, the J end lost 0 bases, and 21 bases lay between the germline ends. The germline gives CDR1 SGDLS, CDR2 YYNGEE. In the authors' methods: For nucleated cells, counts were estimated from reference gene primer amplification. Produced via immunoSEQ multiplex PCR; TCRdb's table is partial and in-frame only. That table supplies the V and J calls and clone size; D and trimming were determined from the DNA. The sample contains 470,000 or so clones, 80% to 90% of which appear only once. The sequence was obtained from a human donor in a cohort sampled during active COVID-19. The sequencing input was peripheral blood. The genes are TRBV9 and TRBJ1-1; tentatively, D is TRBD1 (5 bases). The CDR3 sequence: CASSAGGDRSYMNTEAFF. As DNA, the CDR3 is TGTGCCAGCAGCGCCGGCGGCGACAGAAGTTATATGAACACTGAAGCTTTCTTT.